One T cell receptor (beta chain) is described in this entry. Its antigen remains unidentified. These data come from a study of shared clonotypes between healthy human individuals. Study conclusions and caveats: The rarefaction results pointed to incomplete sorted-subset sequencing despite large depth. Across a few donors, naive CD4 shared 5% to 6.5%, naive CD8 more than 3%, memory CD4 approximately 2.5%, memory CD8 around 0.36%.

CD45RO negativity and positive selection for CCR7 defined naive CD8 cells, a population that excluded terminally differentiated effector memory CD45RA+ cells. All donors qualified as healthy HIV-negative adults and had experienced no recent acute infections or vaccinations. Clones were sequenced by immunoSEQ multiplex PCR, and TCRdb holds only the in-frame ones, with some missing. The data hold roughly 2 million clones, with 85% to 95% observed a single time. After removal of 3 bases from V and 5 bases from J, the junction contained 4 bases not matched to a gene. Germline V gene sequence: CDR1 MDHEN, CDR2 SYDVKM. This CDR3 has 14 residues.

The source material was naive CD8+ T cells sorted from blood. The TCR comes from a man aged 18 to 29 in good health. The chain couples TRBV28 to TRBJ1-5, with 7 bases aligning to TRBD1. The CDR3 is CASSFIGTDQPQHF. CDR3 DNA: TGTGCCAGCAGTTTTATAGGGACAGATCAGCCCCAGCATTTT.